Below, 4 T cell receptor beta chains from the same sample are listed, as sequenced in a study of molecular identifiers for immune sequencing clone quantification. TCRdb ran MiXCR on the PCR reads and lists one entry per CDR3 protein. The sample includes a few hundred thousand distinct CDR3 sequences, roughly 26% seen only once; the top ten take under 0.85%. The sample consisted of naive CD8+ T cells from blood, with Jurkat cell RNA spiked in. Subset of the sample: FACS-sorted CD8+CD4-CCR7+CD45RA+ naive T cells. The receptor source for this set is a human donor in good health. Some libraries in this study had Jurkat cell RNA spiked in.

In its sample, this clonotype was seen many times. This chain joins TRBV12-3 or TRBV12-4 and TRBJ2-4; TRBD1 agrees at 8 bases. The CDR3 contains 15 residues. Trimming removed 5 bases from V and 2 bases from J; junction bases left unmatched: 5. The CDR3: CASSQWTGSKNIQYF. The CDR3, as DNA: TGTGCCAGCAGTCAATGGACAGGGTCCAAAAACATTCAGTACTTC.

This clonotype has ten or more counts. V and J are TRBV29-1 and TRBJ2-7; no firm D call. The CDR3 has 13 amino acids. Trimming shortened V by 6 bases and J by 3 bases, and 15 bases separated the two germline ends. CDR1 and CDR2 (germline): SQVTM, ANQGSEA. CDR3 loop: CSVGSTAVYEQYF. As DNA, the CDR3 is TGCAGCGTGGGGTCTACTGCGGTCTACGAGCAGTACTTC.

There are a few counts of this clonotype. The chain employs TRBV6-5 and TRBJ2-6; D assignment may be TRBD1 or TRBD2 (6 bases each). The V end lost 7 bases, the J end lost 4 bases, and 14 bases lay between the germline ends. The germline V gene encodes CDR1 MNHEY and CDR2 SVGAGI. The CDR3 spans 15 residues. The CDR3 region has the DNA TGTGCCAGCAACACTCGGAGGGGGGGGGCCAACGTCCTGACTTTC. As protein: CASNTRRGGANVLTF.

In this sample, this clonotype turned up a few times. The V and J genes are TRBV5-1 and TRBJ2-7; the D gene is possibly TRBD2 (5 bases). Trimming shortened V by 4 bases and J by 0 bases, and 8 bases separated the two germline ends. Germline V lookup: CDR1 SGHRS, CDR2 YFSETQ. CDR3 length: 13 amino acids. This CDR3 reads CASSVGSSYEQYF. CDR3 DNA sequence: TGCGCCAGCAGCGTGGGGAGCTCCTACGAGCAGTACTTC.